These T cell receptor beta chains were read from a single sample in a study of molecular identifiers for immune sequencing clone quantification. TCRdb processed the PCR reads anew with MiXCR; each CDR3 protein has one entry. The data contain about 68,000 distinct CDR3 sequences, 15% to 20% of them singletons. Material for sequencing was naive CD8+ T cells from blood, with Jurkat cell RNA spiked in. Source of these receptors: a human donor in good health. Some libraries in this study had Jurkat cell RNA spiked in. The conserved cysteine and the conserved F or W are not part of the CDR3 here. A D gene is named only where the DNA matches it firmly.

j_call	v_call	d_call	cdr3_aa
TRBJ2-7	TRBV7-2	TRBD2	ASSFTSGSYEQY
TRBJ1-1	TRBV2	TRBD1	ASSVDRVWGTEAF
TRBJ2-1	TRBV7-8	TRBD1	ASSLARRQGDPQQF
TRBJ1-4	TRBV11-3	-	ASSFEGRANEKLF
TRBJ2-2	TRBV6-5	-	ASSHSGELF
TRBJ2-7	TRBV20-1	-	SARGPPAYEQY
TRBJ2-7	TRBV4-1	-	ASSHNSLLLEQY
TRBJ2-3	TRBV7-9	TRBD2	ASSPVTSGSDTQY
TRBJ2-7	TRBV9	TRBD2	ASSLAGGPDEQY
TRBJ2-5	TRBV25-1	TRBD2	ASSDWRTSGRQETQY
TRBJ2-1	TRBV27	TRBD2	ASSFRFSGEQF
TRBJ1-1	TRBV25-1	-	ASSESVGRGLNTEAF
TRBJ2-1	TRBV14	TRBD1	ASSQDHTGGIYNEQF
TRBJ1-5	TRBV19	-	ASSMAGVSSNQPQH
TRBJ2-7	TRBV28	-	ASRWTASSYEQY
TRBJ2-1	TRBV4-3	TRBD1	ASSQGTGSLNEQF
TRBJ1-1	TRBV6-5	-	ASSYQEGVGNTEAF
TRBJ2-5	TRBV5-6	-	ASSGTETQY
TRBJ1-2	TRBV12-3/TRBV12-4	-	ASSVWKNYGYT
TRBJ1-1	TRBV10-3	-	AISESPQTLPEVV
TRBJ2-3	TRBV14	-	ASSLPGLGDTQY